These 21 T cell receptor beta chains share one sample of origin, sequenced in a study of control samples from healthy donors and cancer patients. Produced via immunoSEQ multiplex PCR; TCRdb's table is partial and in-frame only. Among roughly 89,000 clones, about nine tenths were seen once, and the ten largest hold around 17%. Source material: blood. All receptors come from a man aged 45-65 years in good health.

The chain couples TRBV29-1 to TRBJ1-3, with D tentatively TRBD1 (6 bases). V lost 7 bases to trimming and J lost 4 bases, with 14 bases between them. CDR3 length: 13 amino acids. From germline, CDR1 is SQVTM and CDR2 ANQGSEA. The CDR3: CSALQGMGNTIYF. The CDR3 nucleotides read TGCAGCGCCTTACAGGGAATGGGAAACACCATATATTTT.

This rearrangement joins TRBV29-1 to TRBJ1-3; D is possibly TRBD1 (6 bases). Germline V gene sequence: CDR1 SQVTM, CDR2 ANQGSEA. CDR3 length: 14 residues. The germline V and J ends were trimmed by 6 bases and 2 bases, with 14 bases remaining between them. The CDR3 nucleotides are TGCAGCGTCCGCGAAGGGGGGACTGGAAACACCATATATTTT. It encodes CSVREGGTGNTIYF.

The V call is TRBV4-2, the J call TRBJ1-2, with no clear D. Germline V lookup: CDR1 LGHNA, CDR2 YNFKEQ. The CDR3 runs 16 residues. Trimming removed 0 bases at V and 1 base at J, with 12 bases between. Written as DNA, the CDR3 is TGTGCCAGCAGCCAAGAAACCGGGAATGTTAACTATGGCTACACCTTC. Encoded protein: CASSQETGNVNYGYTF.

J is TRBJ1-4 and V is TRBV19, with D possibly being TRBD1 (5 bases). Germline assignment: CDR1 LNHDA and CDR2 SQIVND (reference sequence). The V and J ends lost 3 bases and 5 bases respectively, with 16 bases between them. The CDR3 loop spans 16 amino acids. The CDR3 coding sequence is TGTGCCAGTAGTATCGCTTATGGGGGAAGGAATGAAAAACTGTTTTTT. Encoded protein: CASSIAYGGRNEKLFF. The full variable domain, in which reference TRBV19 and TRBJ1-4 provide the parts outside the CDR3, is DGGITQSPKYLFRKEGQNVTLSCEQNLNHDAMYWYRQDPGQGLRLIYYSQIVNDFQKGDIAEGYSVSREKKESFPLTVTSAQKNPTAFYLCASSIAYGGRNEKLFFGSGTQLSVL.

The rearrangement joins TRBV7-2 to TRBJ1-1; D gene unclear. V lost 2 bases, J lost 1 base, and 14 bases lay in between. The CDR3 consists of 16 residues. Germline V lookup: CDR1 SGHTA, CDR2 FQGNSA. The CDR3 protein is CASSLMRTLGNTEAFF. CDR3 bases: TGTGCCAGCAGCTTAATGCGGACCTTGGGGAACACTGAAGCTTTCTTT.

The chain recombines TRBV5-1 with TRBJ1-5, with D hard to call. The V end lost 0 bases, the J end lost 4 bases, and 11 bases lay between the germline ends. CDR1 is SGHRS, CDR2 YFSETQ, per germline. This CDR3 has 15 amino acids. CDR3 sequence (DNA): TGCGCCAGCAGCTTGGATTACAGTCGAAATCAGCCCCAGCATTTT. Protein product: CASSLDYSRNQPQHF.

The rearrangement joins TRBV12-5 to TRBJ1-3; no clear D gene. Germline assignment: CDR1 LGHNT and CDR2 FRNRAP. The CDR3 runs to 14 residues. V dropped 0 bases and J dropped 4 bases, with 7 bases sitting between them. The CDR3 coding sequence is TGTGCTAGTGGTTTGGTAGCCGGCGGAAACACCATATATTTT. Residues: CASGLVAGGNTIYF. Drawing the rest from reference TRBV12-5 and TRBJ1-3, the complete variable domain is DARVTQTPRHKVTEMGQEVTMRCQPILGHNTVFWYRQTMMQGLELLAYFRNRAPLDDSGMPKDRFSAEMPDATLATLKIQPSEPRDSAVYFCASGLVAGGNTIYFGEGSWLTVV.

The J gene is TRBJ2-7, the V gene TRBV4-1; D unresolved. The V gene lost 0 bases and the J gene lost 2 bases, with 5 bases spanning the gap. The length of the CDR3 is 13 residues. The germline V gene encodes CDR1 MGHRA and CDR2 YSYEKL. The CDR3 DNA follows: TGCGCCAGCAGCCAAGAAACGACCTACGAGCAGTACTTC. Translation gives CASSQETTYEQYF.

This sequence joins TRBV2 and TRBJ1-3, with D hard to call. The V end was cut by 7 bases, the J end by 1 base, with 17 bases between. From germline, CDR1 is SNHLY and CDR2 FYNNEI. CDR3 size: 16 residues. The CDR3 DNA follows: TGTGCCAGCACTTCCGGCCCCCCGCGATCTGGAAACACCATATATTTT. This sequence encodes CASTSGPPRSGNTIYF.

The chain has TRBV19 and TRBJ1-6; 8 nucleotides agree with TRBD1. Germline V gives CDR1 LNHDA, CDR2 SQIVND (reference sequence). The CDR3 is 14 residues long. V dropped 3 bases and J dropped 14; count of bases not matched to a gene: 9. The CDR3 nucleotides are TGTGCCAGTAGTATTGGCCAGGGGGCGAACGCCCTCCACTTT. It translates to CASSIGQGANALHF.

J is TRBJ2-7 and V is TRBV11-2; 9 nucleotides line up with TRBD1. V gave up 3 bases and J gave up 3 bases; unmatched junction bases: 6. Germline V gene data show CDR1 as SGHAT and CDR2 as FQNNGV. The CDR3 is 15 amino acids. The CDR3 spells CASSFGTGRGYEQYF. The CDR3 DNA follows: TGTGCCAGCAGCTTCGGGACAGGGAGAGGCTACGAGCAGTACTTC. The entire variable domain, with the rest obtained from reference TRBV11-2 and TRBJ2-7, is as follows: EAGVAQSPRYKIIEKRQSVAFWCNPISGHATLYWYQQILGQGPKLLIQFQNNGVVDDSQLPKDRFSAERLKGVDSTLKIQPAKLEDSAVYLCASSFGTGRGYEQYFGPGTRLTVT.

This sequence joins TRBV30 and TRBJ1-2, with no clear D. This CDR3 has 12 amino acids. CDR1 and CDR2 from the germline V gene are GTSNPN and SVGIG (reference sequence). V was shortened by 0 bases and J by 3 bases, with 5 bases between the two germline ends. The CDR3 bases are TGTGCCTGGAGTGTGGGTGACTATGGCTACACCTTC. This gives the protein CAWSVGDYGYTF.

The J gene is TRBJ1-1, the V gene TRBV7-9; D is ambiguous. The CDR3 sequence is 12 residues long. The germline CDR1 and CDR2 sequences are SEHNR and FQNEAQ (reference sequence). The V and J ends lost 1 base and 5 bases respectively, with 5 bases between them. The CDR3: CASSLVRTEAFF. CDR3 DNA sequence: TGTGCCAGCAGCTTAGTGAGGACTGAAGCTTTCTTT.

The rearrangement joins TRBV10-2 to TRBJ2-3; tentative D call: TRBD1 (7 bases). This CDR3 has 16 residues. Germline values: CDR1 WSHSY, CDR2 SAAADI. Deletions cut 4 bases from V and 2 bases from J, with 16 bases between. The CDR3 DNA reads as TGCGCCAGCAGTGGGGGGGACAGAGACTTCACAGATACGCAGTATTTT. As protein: CASSGGDRDFTDTQYF.

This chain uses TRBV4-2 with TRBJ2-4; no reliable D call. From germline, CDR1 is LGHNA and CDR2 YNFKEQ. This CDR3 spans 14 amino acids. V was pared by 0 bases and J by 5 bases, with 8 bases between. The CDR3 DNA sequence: TGTGCCAGCAGCCAAGACACAGACCAAAACATTCAGTACTTC. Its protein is CASSQDTDQNIQYF.

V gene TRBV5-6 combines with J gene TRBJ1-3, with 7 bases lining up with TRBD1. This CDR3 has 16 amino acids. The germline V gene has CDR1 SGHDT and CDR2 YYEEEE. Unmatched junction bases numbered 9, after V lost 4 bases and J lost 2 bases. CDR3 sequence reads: CASSGGGRGTGNTIYF. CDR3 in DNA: TGTGCCAGCAGCGGGGGCGGCAGGGGGACTGGAAACACCATATATTTT.

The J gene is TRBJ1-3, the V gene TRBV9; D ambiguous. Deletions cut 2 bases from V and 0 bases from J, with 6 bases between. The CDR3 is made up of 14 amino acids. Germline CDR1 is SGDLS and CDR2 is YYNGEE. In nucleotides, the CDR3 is TGTGCCAGCAGCGTCACTGGCTCTGGAAACACCATATATTTT. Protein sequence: CASSVTGSGNTIYF.

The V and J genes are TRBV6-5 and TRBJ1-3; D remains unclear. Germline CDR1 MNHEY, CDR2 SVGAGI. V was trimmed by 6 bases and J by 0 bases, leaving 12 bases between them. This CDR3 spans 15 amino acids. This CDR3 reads CASRYSVSSGNTIYF. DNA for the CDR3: TGTGCCAGCAGATACAGTGTATCCTCTGGAAACACCATATATTTT.

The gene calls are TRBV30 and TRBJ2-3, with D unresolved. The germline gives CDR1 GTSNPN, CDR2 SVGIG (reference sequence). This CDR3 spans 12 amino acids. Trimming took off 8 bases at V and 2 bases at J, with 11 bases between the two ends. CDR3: CALSKVTDTQYF. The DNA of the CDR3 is TGTGCCCTGAGCAAGGTCACAGATACGCAGTATTTT.

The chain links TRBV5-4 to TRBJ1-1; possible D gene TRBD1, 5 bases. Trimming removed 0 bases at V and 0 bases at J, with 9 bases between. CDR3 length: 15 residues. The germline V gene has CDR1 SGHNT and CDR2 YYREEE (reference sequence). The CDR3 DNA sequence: TGTGCCAGCAGCTTGGGGGGCGGCTTGAACACTGAAGCTTTCTTT. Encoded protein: CASSLGGGLNTEAFF.

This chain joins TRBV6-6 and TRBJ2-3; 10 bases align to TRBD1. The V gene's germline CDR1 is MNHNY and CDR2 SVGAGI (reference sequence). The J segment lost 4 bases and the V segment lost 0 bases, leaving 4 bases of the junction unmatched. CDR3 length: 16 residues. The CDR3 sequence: CASSYSKGTGADTQYF. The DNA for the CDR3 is TGTGCCAGCAGTTACTCGAAGGGGACAGGGGCAGATACGCAGTATTTT.